This T cell receptor (beta chain) was found in a study of molecular identifiers for immune sequencing clone quantification. Using its own MiXCR run on the PCR reads, TCRdb lists one record per CDR3 protein. The table records under 600,000 distinct CDR3 sequences, roughly 24% of them present only once. Naive CD8 T cells were picked out by sorting for CD8+CD4-CCR7+CD45RA+. Concerning this clonotype itself: Since the CDR3 does not end with the conserved phenylalanine or tryptophan, this likely comes from a read error.

The germline gives CDR1 SGDLS, CDR2 YYNGEE. The CDR3 covers 13 residues. The genes are TRBV9 and TRBJ2-3; perhaps TRBD1 as D (7 bases). The TCR was taken from a human donor in good health. Some libraries in this study had Jurkat cell RNA spiked in. Sequences were obtained from naive CD8+ T cells from blood, with Jurkat cell RNA spiked in. Subset here: FACS-sorted CD8+CD4-CCR7+CD45RA+ naive T cells. The CDR3 spells CASSRGATDTQYV. The CDR3 coding sequence is TGTGCGAGCAGCAGGGGGGCCACAGATACGCAGTATGTT.